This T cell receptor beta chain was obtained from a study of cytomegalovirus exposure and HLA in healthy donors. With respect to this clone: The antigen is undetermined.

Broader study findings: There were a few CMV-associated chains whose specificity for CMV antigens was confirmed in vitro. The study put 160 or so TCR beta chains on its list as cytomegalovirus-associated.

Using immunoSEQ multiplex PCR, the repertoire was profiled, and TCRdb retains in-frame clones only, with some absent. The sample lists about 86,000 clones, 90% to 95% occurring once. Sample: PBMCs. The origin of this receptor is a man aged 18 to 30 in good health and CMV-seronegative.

The CDR3 bases are TGTGCCAGCAGCGTAGGGTGGACAGCGAACACTGAAGCTTTCTTT. Amino acid sequence: CASSVGWTANTEAFF. The rearrangement joins TRBV9 to TRBJ1-1, with TRBD1 as a possible D gene (6 bases). The germline gives CDR1 SGDLS, CDR2 YYNGEE. The V end was cut by 0 bases, the J end by 1 base, with 10 bases between. The CDR3 is 15 residues long.